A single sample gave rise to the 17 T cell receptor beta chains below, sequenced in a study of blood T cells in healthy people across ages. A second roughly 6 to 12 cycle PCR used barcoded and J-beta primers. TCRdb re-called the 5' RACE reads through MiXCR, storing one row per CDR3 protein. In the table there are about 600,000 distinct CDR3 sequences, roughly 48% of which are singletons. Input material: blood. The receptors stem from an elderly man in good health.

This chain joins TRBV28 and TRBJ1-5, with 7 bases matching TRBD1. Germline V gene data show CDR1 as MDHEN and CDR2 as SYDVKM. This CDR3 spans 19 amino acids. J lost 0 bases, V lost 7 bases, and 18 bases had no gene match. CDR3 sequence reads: CASIMGSRGGFYSNQPQHF. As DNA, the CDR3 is TGTGCCAGCATAATGGGGAGCAGGGGGGGTTTCTATAGCAATCAGCCCCAGCATTTT. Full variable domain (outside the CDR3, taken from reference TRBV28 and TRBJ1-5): DVKVTQSSRYLVKRTGEKVFLECVQDMDHENMFWYRQDPGLGLRLIYFSYDVKMKEKGDIPEGYSVSREKKERFSLILESASTNQTSMYLCASIMGSRGGFYSNQPQHFGDGTRLSIL.

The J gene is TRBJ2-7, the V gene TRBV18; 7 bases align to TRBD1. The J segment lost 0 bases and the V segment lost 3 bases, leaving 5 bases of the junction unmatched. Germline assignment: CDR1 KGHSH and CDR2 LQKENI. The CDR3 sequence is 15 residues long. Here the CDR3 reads CASSPQTGSSYEQYF. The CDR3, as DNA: TGTGCCAGCTCACCCCAGACAGGGTCCTCCTACGAGCAGTACTTC.

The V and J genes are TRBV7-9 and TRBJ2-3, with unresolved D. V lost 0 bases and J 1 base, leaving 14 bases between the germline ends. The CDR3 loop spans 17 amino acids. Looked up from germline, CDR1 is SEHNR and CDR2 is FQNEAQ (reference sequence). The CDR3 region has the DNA TGTGCCAGCAGCTTAGCGATCCGGATTTTGCGCACAGATACGCAGTATTTT. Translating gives CASSLAIRILRTDTQYF.

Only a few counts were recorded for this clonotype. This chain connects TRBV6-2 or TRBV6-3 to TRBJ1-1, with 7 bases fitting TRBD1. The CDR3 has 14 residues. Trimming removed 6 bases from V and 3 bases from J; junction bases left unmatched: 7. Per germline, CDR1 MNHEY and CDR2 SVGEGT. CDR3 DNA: TGTGCCAGCAGAAGGGGGCAACAGTACACTGAAGCTTTCTTT. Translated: CASRRGQQYTEAFF.

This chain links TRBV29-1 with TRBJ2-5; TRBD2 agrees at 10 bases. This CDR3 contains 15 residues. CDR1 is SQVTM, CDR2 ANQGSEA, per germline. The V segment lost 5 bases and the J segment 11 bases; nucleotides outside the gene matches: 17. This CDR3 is CSVRGLAVDYNEQYF. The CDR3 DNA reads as TGCAGCGTTCGCGGACTAGCGGTAGACTACAATGAGCAGTACTTC.

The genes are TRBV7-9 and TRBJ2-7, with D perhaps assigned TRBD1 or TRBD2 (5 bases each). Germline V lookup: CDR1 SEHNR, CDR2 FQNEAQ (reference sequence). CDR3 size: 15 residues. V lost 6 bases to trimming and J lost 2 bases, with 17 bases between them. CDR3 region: CASSLTGPNAYEQYF. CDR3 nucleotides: TGTGCCAGCAGTCTAACGGGACCCAACGCCTACGAGCAGTACTTC.

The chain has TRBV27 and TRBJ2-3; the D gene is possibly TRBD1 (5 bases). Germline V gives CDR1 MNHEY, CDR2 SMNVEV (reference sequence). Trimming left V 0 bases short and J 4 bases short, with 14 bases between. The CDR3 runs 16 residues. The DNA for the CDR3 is TGTGCCAGCAGTTTATCAGGGGCCCCCCGGCCAGATACGCAGTATTTT. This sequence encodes CASSLSGAPRPDTQYF.

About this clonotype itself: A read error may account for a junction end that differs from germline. The CDR3 bases are TGTGCCGGCAGCCCATTACAGGATAGCAATCAGCCCCAGCATTTT. As protein: CAGSPLQDSNQPQHF. V is TRBV6-5 and J is TRBJ1-5; TRBD1 might be the D (5 bases). CDR3 length equals 15 residues. Germline lookup yields CDR1 MNHEY and CDR2 SVGAGI.

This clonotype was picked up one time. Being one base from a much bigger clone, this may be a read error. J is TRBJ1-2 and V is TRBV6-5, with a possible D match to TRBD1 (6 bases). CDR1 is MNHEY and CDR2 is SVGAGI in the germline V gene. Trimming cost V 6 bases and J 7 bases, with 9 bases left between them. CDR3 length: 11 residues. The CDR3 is CASSTGSGYTF. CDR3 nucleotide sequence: TGTGCCAGCAGCACAGGGAGTGGCTACACCTTC.

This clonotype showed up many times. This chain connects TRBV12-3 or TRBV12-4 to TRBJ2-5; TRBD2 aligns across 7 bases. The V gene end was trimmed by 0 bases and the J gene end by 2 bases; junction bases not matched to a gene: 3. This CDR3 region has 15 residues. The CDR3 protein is CASSLAGGQQETQYF. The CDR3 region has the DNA TGTGCCAGCAGTTTAGCGGGAGGGCAACAAGAGACCCAGTACTTC.

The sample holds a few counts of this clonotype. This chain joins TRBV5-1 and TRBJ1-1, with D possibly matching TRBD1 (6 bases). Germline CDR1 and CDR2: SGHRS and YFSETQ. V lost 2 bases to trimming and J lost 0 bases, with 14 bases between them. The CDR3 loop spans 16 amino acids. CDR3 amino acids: CASSLGGTRVNTEAFF. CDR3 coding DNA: TGCGCCAGCAGCTTAGGGGGGACCAGGGTGAACACTGAAGCTTTCTTT. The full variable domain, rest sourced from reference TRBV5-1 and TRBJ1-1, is KAGVTQTPRYLIKTRGQQVTLSCSPISGHRSVSWYQQTPGQGLQFLFEYFSETQRNKGNFPGRFSGRQFSNSRSEMNVSTLELGDSALYLCASSLGGTRVNTEAFFGQGTRLTVV.

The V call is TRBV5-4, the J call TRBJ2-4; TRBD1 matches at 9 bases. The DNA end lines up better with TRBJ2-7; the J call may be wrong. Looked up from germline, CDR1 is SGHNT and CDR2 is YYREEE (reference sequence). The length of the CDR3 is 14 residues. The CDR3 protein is CASSSWTGDREQYF. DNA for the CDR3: TGTGCCAGCAGCTCCTGGACAGGGGATCGCGAGCAGTACTTC.

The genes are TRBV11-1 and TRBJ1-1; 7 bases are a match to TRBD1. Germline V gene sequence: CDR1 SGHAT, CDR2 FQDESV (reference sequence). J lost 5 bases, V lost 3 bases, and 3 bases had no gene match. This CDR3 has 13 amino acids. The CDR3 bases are TGTGCCAGCAGCTTCCAACAGGGGACTGAAGCTTTCTTT. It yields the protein CASSFQQGTEAFF.

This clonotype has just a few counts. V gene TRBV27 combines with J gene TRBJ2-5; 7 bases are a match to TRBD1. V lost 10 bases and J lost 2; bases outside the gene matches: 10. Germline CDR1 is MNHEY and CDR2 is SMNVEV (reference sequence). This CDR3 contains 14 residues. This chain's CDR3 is CATQTDRHQETQYF. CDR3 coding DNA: TGTGCCACCCAAACGGACAGGCATCAAGAGACCCAGTACTTC.

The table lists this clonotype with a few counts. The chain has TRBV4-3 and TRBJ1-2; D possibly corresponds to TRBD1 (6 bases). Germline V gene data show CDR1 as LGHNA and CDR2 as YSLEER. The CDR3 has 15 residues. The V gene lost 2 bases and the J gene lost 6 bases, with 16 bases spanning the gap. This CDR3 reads CASSQRWGQGDGYTF. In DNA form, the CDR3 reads TGCGCCAGCAGCCAAAGGTGGGGGCAAGGTGATGGCTACACCTTC.

The CDR3 bases are TGTGCCAGCAGCGCGGAGGGGTCCCTCTACAATGAGCAGTTCTTC. It is translated as CASSAEGSLYNEQFF. This sequence joins TRBV9 and TRBJ2-1; possibly TRBD2 for D (6 bases). Germline lookup yields CDR1 SGDLS and CDR2 YYNGEE. Trimming shortened V by 3 bases and J by 3 bases, and 13 bases separated the two germline ends. The CDR3 has 15 amino acids.

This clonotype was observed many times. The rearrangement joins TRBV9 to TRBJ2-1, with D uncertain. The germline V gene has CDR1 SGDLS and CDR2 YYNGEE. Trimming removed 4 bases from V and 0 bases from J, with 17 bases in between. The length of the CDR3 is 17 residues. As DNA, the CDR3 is TGTGCCAGCAGCCCCGGGTTTGCCCTCAGCTCCTACAATGAGCAGTTCTTC. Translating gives CASSPGFALSSYNEQFF.